Given below is one TCR beta chain in context. Its antigen remains unidentified. The entry originates in a study of cytomegalovirus exposure and HLA in healthy donors. Study-level background: The 550 to 800 first-cohort repertoires and the 110 or so validation repertoires shared the same platform, a later analysis reported. Whole-study results and caveats: Altogether, 164 TCR beta chains were recorded as cytomegalovirus-associated. Subsequent analysis found a tendency for first-cohort TCR clusters to co-occur within the 120 or so validation repertoires. A few chains linked to CMV were shown in vitro to be specific for CMV antigens.

Trimming took 3 bases from V and 7 from J, leaving 13 bases between them. CDR1 is SGDLS and CDR2 is YYNGEE in the germline V gene. The CDR3 contains 13 residues. Sequencing used immunoSEQ multiplex PCR; TCRdb keeps in-frame clones, though not all of them. The table has 200,000 to 250,000 clones, over 80% seen once; the top ten hold roughly an eighth. This chain connects TRBV9 to TRBJ1-2; D is possibly TRBD1 (6 bases). The sequence came from a woman in her 30s in good health and CMV-seropositive. The sample was PBMCs. The CDR3 sequence: CASSAPGGAGYTF. The CDR3 DNA follows: TGTGCCAGCAGCGCCCCCGGGGGCGCTGGCTACACCTTC.